This note documents a single T cell receptor beta chain sequence. Antigen specificity is unknown. The data originate from a study of memory CD4+ T cells and cytomegalovirus serostatus. Study in general: Healthy Belgian adult donors included several CMV-positive and 24 CMV-negative people. General study results and limits: Median bootstrapped AUC for CMV status was approximately 0.94 originally, about 0.9 US-trained. The CMV-associated TCR signature appears largely within the CD4+ memory repertoire.

CDR3 length equals 17 residues. Between the trimmed V and J ends, which lost 5 bases and 7 bases, there was a span of 23 bases. The germline CDR1 and CDR2 sequences are SEHNR and FQNEAQ (reference sequence). Single viable CD3+CD4+CD8-CD45RO+ cells were sorted as the memory CD4+ T cells. Authors' processing steps: After removing out-of-frame reads, 2 million to 2.5 million distinct TCRbeta sequences remained. TCRdb's copy holds only in-frame clones and misses some; the assay was immunoSEQ multiplex PCR. V and J calls and clone size are copied from that table; D and trimming were computed from the DNA. The sample shows tens of thousands of clones, 76% of them seen only once.

The receptor was derived from an adult in good health and CMV-seronegative. J is TRBJ1-4 and V is TRBV7-9; D might be TRBD1 (6 bases). Sequenced sample: memory CD4+ T cells from blood. The CDR3 is CASSHPSRGGIIEKLFF. CDR3 sequence (DNA): TGTGCCAGCAGCCATCCCAGTAGGGGGGGTATAATTGAAAAACTGTTTTTT. Full variable domain (rest looked up from reference TRBV7-9 and TRBJ1-4): DTGVSQNPRHKITKRGQNVTFRCDPISEHNRLYWYRQTLGQGPEFLTYFQNEAQLEKSRLLSDRFSAERPKGSFSTLEIQRTEQGDSAMYLCASSHPSRGGIIEKLFFGSGTQLSVL.